This T cell receptor beta chain emerged from a study of blood T cells in healthy people across ages (dated by TCRdb to the mid-2010s). Context from the whole study: In model experiments, roughly one uniquely barcoded TCR beta cDNA molecule per two T cells was captured by template switching. Age-related changes in TCR beta repertoire diversity were measured in the study by deep sequencing normalized with unique cDNA molecular identifiers. The donors were divided into four age groups: young (average about 16 years), middle-aged (about 39), aged (around 67) and long-lived (more than 75). Donors of different ages were randomly distributed across sequencing lanes to avoid experimental bias. For two donors (one aged 18 to 30 and one aged 80 or older), the study analyzed two additional independent replicas of 1 million unique cDNA reads from the same blood draw.

General findings and caveats noted by the study authors: Observed TCR beta diversity per million T cells fell roughly linearly with age, and a significant reduction was already apparent by age about 38. Since profiling was done on bulk unsorted PBMCs, naive and antigen-experienced compartments could not be conclusively compared. Estimates of total diversity based on one million sequenced T cells were regarded as lower bounds and as underestimates. A strong correlation was found between observed TCR beta diversity and the percentage of naive T cells measured by flow cytometry. The long-lived group showed more naive CD4+ T cells, fewer expanded clones and increased TCR diversity than the aged group, suggesting age selection. The CMV infection status of donors was not known, potentially confounding age-related changes in expanded clonotypes.

Libraries were built with 5' RACE. TCRdb names Illumina HiSeq 2500 as the instrument used. A second roughly 6 to 12 cycle PCR used a sample-barcoded 5' primer and a J-beta primer mix. A unique molecular identifier was introduced onto each TCR beta cDNA molecule by a template-switch 5' adaptor carrying 12 random nucleotides. Each sample yielded at least 2.5 million CDR3-containing paired-end reads. First-strand cDNA was synthesized from all RNA with the Mint cDNA synthesis kit, primed by a TRBC-specific oligonucleotide. After uracil-DNA glycosylase treatment, a first 18-cycle PCR used universal primers M1SS and BC2_uni_R on all cDNA. On the study's bioinformatics: Each sample was normalized by randomly selecting 1 million high-quality reads, each carrying a distinct molecular identifier. Reads sharing molecular identifiers were discarded rather than binned into consensus sequences. MiTCR, run with a Q25 quality threshold and the strictest error-elimination algorithm, handled CDR3 identification, clonotype clustering and error correction. Lower-bound total TCR beta diversity was estimated with a nonparametric unseen species model using Euler transformation. In-frame beta chains were kept once TCRdb had trimmed the public reads at Q25 with fastp and called clones with MiXCR. Identical CDR3 proteins give one entry, which carries the most common genes and DNA. TCRdb, not the authors, supplied the V and J calls. This sample is represented by 850,000 to 1,300,000 distinct CDR3 sequences; more than 35% of them were singletons. Of the sample, approximately 17% is held by the ten largest clones.

The germline V gene (reference sequence) yields DFQATT for CDR1 and SNEGSKA for CDR2. V is trimmed back by 7 bases and J by 6 bases, and the junction contains 6 bases that no gene match accounts for. The CDR3 runs 14 amino acids, cysteine and phenylalanine included. Only CDR3 DNA remains: 42 bases, in frame from the first base. This clonotype was seen only once. The specificity of this receptor is unknown. No much larger clone is present one base from it, and per-base qualities are unavailable. Donors were a few dozen systemically healthy Caucasian individuals from Russia aged roughly 6 to 100 years. Around 9.7 milliliters of peripheral blood were collected from each donor into EDTA-treated Vacutainer tubes. Ficoll-Paque density-gradient centrifugation was used to isolate PBMCs, with at least 7 million per sample. Total RNA, at least 6 micrograms per sample, was extracted from PBMCs with Trizol reagent. Naive CD45RAhigh/CD27high T cell percentages were measured by flow cytometry on a PBMC aliquot from every donor.

The rearranged chain carries TRBV20-1 and TRBJ2-3, with 14 middle bases fitting TRBD2. Material for sequencing was blood. The clonotype originates from a woman in her sixties or seventies in good health. The CDR3 sequence is CSGGLAGVRDTQYF. The DNA sequence follows: TGCAGTGGGGGACTAGCGGGAGTCCGGGATACGCAGTATTTT.